The next 5 T cell receptor beta chains were all read from a single sample in a study of T cells in Graves' hyperthyroidism and ophthalmopathy (dated by TCRdb to the late 2010s). The method was multiplex PCR. This sample was sequenced with an Illumina HiSeq 2000. The TCR beta CDR3 regions were amplified from the RNA transcripts. A first-round RT-PCR of the TCR CDR3 used the HTBI primer set with the Qiagen OneStep RT-PCR kit. TCRdb took the public reads, trimmed them with fastp at Q25, ran MiXCR for clone calling and kept in-frame beta chains. Rows are unified per CDR3 protein, each entry keeping the most common DNA and genes. The sample records 300,000 to 400,000 distinct CDR3 sequences, about 14% of which are singletons. About 20% of the sample is in the top ten clones. The sequencing input was blood. Receptors were obtained from a woman aged 25 to 45 with Graves' ophthalmopathy.

This clonotype came up many times. This chain uses TRBV20-1 with TRBJ2-1; TRBD2 matches at 9 bases. Germline V lookup: CDR1 DFQATT, CDR2 SNEGSKA (reference sequence). V lost 3 bases, J lost 5 bases, and 2 bases stayed unmatched. The CDR3 covers 13 residues. The CDR3 region has the DNA TGCAGTGCTAGGCGGGGGGGAAACAATGAGCAGTTCTTC. Encoded protein: CSARRGGNNEQFF.

This clonotype has a handful of counts. This chain joins TRBV9 and TRBJ2-1, with 8 bases matching TRBD2. This CDR3 spans 15 amino acids. The V gene's germline CDR1 is SGDLS and CDR2 YYNGEE. V was clipped by 0 bases and J by 4 bases; unmatched bases: 3. Here the CDR3 DNA reads TGTGCCAGCAGCGTAGCGGGGGGGGTTTACAATGAGCAGTTCTTC. The encoded protein is CASSVAGGVYNEQFF.

The V and J genes are TRBV20-1 and TRBJ1-2, with TRBD1 identical over 8 bases. CDR1 and CDR2 (germline): DFQATT, SNEGSKA (reference sequence). The CDR3 sequence is 16 residues long. V shed 3 bases, J shed 0 bases, and the junction held 9 bases outside the gene matches. CDR3 residues: CSASRQGAVPNYGYTF. CDR3 nucleotide sequence: TGCAGTGCTAGTCGGCAGGGGGCGGTCCCTAACTATGGCTACACCTTC.

This clonotype has a count of ten or more. V gene TRBV5-5 combines with J gene TRBJ1-1; TRBD1 matches 10 bases. Germline CDR1 reads SGHKS; CDR2 reads YYEKEE (reference sequence). This CDR3 comprises 16 residues. The V segment lost 2 bases and the J segment 5 bases; nucleotides outside the gene matches: 9. The CDR3 nucleotides are TGTGCCAGCAGCTTAGGAATTGGACAGGGGGATACTGAAGCTTTCTTT. Its translation is CASSLGIGQGDTEAFF.

The chain has TRBV7-9 and TRBJ2-1; 7 bases fit TRBD1. With V trimmed by 1 base and J by 2 bases, 2 bases remained unmatched. Germline V gene sequence: CDR1 SEHNR, CDR2 FQNEAQ (reference sequence). CDR3 size: 15 residues. The CDR3 loop reads CASSLEGGTYNEQFF. The CDR3 nucleotides are TGTGCCAGCAGCTTAGAAGGGGGCACCTACAATGAGCAGTTCTTC.